This T cell receptor beta chain was found in a study of beta chain features in type 1 diabetes. Study-wide context: Healthy donors, compared against patients, showed similar age, gender and cell yields. The study, taken as a whole, reports: In type 1 diabetes patients, VDJ junctions had fewer insertions; deletions at these junctions were more frequent. A moderate, significant TCRB CDR3 shortening appeared in type 1 diabetes across four CD4+ subsets.

In regard to this clone: Its specificity is unknown.

The length of the CDR3 is 9 residues. Germline loops: CDR1 SGHAT, CDR2 FQNNGV. V was cut by 10 bases and J by 5 bases, with 5 bases left in between. Donors underwent one heparinised blood draw, 90 to 150 mL on average. Populations isolated by sorting all had purity greater than 95%. Expressed TCRB transcripts were sequenced, since all the RNA that had been isolated was reverse transcribed. TCRdb's table, derived via immunoSEQ multiplex PCR, lists solely in-frame clones and lacks some. The profile shows about 660,000 clones, roughly 13% of them singletons. This clonotype was sampled from a man younger than 30 with type 1 diabetes. Sequenced: naive CD4+ T cells from blood. The rearrangement uses TRBV11-2 and TRBJ2-5; D not certain. In nucleotides, the CDR3 is TGTGCCACCGGGGAGACCCAGTACTTC. This codes for CATGETQYF. Full variable domain (outside the CDR3, taken from reference TRBV11-2 and TRBJ2-5): EAGVAQSPRYKIIEKRQSVAFWCNPISGHATLYWYQQILGQGPKLLIQFQNNGVVDDSQLPKDRFSAERLKGVDSTLKIQPAKLEDSAVYLCATGETQYFGPGTRLLVL.